Here is one T cell receptor beta chain with its context. There are 15 residues in the CDR3. Germline V gene data show CDR1 as MDHEN and CDR2 as SYDVKM. J gave up 8 bases and V 1 base, and 4 bases lay outside the gene matches. This record comes from a study of blood T cell repertoires in COVID-19. For the study at large: COVID-19 samples, acute and convalescent, were from the United States, Italy and Spain. PBMCs, B-cell-depleted T cells, or T cells were the source of the cDNA or gDNA that made up the material.

Original handling: Amplification with reference gene primers provided the estimates of nucleated cell counts. Profiled with immunoSEQ multiplex PCR; TCRdb holds only in-frame clones, not every one. V, J and clone size derive from that table, while D and trimming were established from the DNA sequence. This sample has 180,000 or so clones; about 88% occur once, and the top ten carry almost 1%. The source of this sequence is a man between 18 and 35 years old with acute or convalescent COVID-19. The rearrangement links TRBV28 to TRBJ1-4; TRBD1 agrees at 10 bases. Sequenced sample: peripheral blood. The CDR3 sequence is CASSLSTGGEEKLFF. DNA of the CDR3: TGTGCCAGCAGTTTATCGACAGGGGGCGAGGAAAAACTGTTTTTT.